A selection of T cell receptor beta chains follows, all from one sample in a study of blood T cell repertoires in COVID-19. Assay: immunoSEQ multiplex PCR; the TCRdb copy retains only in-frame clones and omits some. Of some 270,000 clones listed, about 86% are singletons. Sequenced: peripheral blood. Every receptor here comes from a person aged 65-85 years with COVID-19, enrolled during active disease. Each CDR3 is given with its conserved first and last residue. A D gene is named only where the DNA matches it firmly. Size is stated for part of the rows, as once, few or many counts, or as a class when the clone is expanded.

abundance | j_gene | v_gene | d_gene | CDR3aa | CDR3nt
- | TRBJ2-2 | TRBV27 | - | CASSPQLDTGELFF | TGTGCCAGCAGTCCCCAGTTGGACACCGGGGAGCTGTTTTTT
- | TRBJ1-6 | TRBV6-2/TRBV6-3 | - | CASGHAGRGRASPLHF | TGTGCCAGCGGCCACGCCGGGAGGGGCCGGGCATCACCCCTCCACTTT
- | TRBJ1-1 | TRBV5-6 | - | CASSLVIGSSTEAFF | TGTGCCAGCAGCTTGGTCATCGGTTCGTCCACTGAAGCTTTCTTT
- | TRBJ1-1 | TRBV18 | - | CASSPLARSNTEAFF | TGTGCCAGCTCACCATTGGCCAGATCTAACACTGAAGCTTTCTTT
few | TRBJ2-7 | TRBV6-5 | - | CASKPRGAYYEQYF | TGTGCCAGCAAGCCCCGCGGGGCTTACTACGAGCAGTACTTC
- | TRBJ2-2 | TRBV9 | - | CASSVGGSGENTGELFF | TGTGCCAGCAGCGTAGGGGGTAGCGGAGAAAACACCGGGGAGCTGTTTTTT
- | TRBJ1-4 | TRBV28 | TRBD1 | CASSRDRRKLFF | TGTGCCAGCAGTAGGGACAGACGAAAACTGTTTTTT
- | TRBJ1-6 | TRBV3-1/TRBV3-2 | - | CASSQVLGSRSPLHF | TGTGCCAGCAGCCAAGTCTTGGGCAGTCGCTCACCCCTCCACTTT
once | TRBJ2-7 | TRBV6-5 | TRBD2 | CASSRTSGGSYEQYF | TGTGCCAGCAGTAGGACTAGCGGGGGGTCCTACGAGCAGTACTTC
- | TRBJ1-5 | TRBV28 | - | CASSLRRGNQPQHF | TGTGCCAGCAGTTTACGACGGGGGAATCAGCCCCAGCATTTT
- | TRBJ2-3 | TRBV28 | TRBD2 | CASSWGGAGSITDTQYF | TGTGCCAGCAGCTGGGGGGGAGCGGGATCCATCACGGATACGCAGTATTTT
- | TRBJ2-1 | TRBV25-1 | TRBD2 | CAAVGAGVTNEQFF | TGTGCAGCGGTAGGGGCGGGAGTAACCAATGAGCAGTTCTTC
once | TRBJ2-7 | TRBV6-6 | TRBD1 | CASSYLDRAYEQYF | TGTGCCAGCAGTTACCTGGACAGGGCCTACGAGCAGTACTTC
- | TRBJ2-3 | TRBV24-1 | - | CATSDLRSNSQSTDTQYF | TGTGCCACCAGTGATTTGCGCAGCAACAGCCAAAGCACAGATACGCAGTATTTT
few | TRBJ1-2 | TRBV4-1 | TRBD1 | CASSPMTGDGGGYTF | TGCGCCAGCAGCCCCATGACAGGGGACGGCGGTGGCTACACCTTC
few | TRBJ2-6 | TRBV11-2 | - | CASSLRGSSGANVLTF | TGTGCCAGCAGCTTAAGGGGCAGCTCTGGGGCCAACGTCCTGACTTTC
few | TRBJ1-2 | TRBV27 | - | CASRELNYGYTF | TGTGCCAGCCGCGAACTTAACTATGGCTACACCTTC
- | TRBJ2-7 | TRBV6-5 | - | CASQGQATYEQYF | TGTGCCAGCCAGGGACAAGCTACCTACGAGCAGTACTTC
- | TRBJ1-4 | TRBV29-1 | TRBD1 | CSVASGQGEEKLFF | TGCAGCGTGGCATCGGGACAGGGAGAAGAAAAACTGTTTTTT
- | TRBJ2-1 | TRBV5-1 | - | CASSLESGGGDEQFF | TGCGCCAGCAGCTTGGAGTCGGGCGGGGGCGATGAGCAGTTCTTC
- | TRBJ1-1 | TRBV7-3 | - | CASSLGGLNTEAFF | TGTGCCAGCAGCTTGGGGGGGCTAAACACTGAAGCTTTCTTT
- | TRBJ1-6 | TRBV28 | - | CASSRGVSPLHF | TGTGCCAGCAGTCGGGGTGTTTCACCCCTCCACTTT
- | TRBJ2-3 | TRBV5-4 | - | CASSLALTTDTQYF | TGTGCCAGCAGCTTGGCCCTAACCACAGATACGCAGTATTTT
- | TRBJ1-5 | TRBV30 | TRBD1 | CAWSATGGYQPQHF | TGTGCCTGGAGTGCAACAGGGGGCTACCAGCCCCAGCATTTT
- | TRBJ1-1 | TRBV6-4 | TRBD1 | CASSDGTGFTEAFF | TGTGCCAGCAGTGACGGGACAGGGTTCACTGAAGCTTTCTTT
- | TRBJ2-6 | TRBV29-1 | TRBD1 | CSARDRGGANVLTF | TGCAGCGCAAGAGACAGGGGTGGGGCCAACGTCCTGACTTTC
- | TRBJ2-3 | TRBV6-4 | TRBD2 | CASSDTGGQTTQYF | TGTGCCAGCAGTGACACGGGGGGGCAAACCACGCAGTATTTT
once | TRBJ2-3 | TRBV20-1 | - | CSAESLEPQYF | TGCAGTGCTGAATCTCTAGAGCCGCAGTATTTT
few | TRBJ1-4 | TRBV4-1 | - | CASSQGSGRNEKLFF | TGCGCCAGCAGCCAAGGCTCGGGGAGAAATGAAAAACTGTTTTTT
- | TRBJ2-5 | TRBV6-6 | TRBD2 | CASSYSGGGDQETQYF | TGTGCCAGCAGTTACTCGGGCGGGGGGGATCAAGAGACCCAGTACTTC
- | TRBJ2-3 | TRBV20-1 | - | CSASPRSDTQYF | TGCAGTGCTAGTCCCCGTTCAGATACGCAGTATTTT
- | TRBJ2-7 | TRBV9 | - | CASSVFEGSYEQYF | TGTGCCAGCAGCGTCTTTGAGGGAAGCTACGAGCAGTACTTC
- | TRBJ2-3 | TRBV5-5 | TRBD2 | CASSPGTSDSTDTQYF | TGTGCCAGCAGCCCAGGGACTAGCGATAGCACAGATACGCAGTATTTT
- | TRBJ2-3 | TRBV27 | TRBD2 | CASRARLAGGSTDTQYF | TGTGCCAGCAGGGCGAGACTAGCGGGAGGGAGCACAGATACGCAGTATTTT
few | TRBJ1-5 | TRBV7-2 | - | CASSLTDRFGQPQHF | TGTGCCAGCAGCTTAACAGACAGGTTCGGTCAGCCCCAGCATTTT
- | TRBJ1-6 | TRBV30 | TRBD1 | CAWSVMGTGRLPLHF | TGTGCCTGGAGTGTAATGGGGACAGGGCGACTGCCCCTCCACTTT
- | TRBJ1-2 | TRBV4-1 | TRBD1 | CASSQERLDRDYGYTF | TGCGCCAGCAGCCAAGAACGCCTGGACAGGGACTATGGCTACACCTTC
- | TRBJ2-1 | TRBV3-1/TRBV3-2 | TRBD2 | CASSQLSGTSGRQFF | TGTGCCAGCAGCCAACTCTCCGGGACTAGCGGGAGGCAGTTCTTC
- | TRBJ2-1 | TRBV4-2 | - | CASSQEIEPSGNEQFF | TGTGCCAGCAGCCAAGAGATTGAACCTAGTGGGAATGAGCAGTTCTTC
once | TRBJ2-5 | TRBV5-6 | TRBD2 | CASSLGGGHQETQYF | TGTGCCAGCAGCTTAGGCGGGGGGCACCAAGAGACCCAGTACTTC
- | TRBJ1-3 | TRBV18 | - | CASSPFEGSGNTIYF | TGTGCCAGCTCACCATTCGAGGGTTCTGGAAACACCATATATTTT
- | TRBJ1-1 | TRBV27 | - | CASSLGRLGSTEAFF | TGTGCCAGCAGTTTAGGGCGTTTGGGGAGTACTGAAGCTTTCTTT
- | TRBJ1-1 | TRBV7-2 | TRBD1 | CASRAGGTEAFF | TGTGCCAGCAGGGCAGGGGGGACTGAAGCTTTCTTT
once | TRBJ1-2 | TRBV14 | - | CASSQNPGSGYGYTF | TGTGCCAGCAGCCAAAACCCCGGTAGTGGCTATGGCTACACCTTC
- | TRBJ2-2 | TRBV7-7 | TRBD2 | CASSLSGRPNTGELFF | TGTGCCAGCAGTTTAAGCGGGAGACCGAACACCGGGGAGCTGTTTTTT